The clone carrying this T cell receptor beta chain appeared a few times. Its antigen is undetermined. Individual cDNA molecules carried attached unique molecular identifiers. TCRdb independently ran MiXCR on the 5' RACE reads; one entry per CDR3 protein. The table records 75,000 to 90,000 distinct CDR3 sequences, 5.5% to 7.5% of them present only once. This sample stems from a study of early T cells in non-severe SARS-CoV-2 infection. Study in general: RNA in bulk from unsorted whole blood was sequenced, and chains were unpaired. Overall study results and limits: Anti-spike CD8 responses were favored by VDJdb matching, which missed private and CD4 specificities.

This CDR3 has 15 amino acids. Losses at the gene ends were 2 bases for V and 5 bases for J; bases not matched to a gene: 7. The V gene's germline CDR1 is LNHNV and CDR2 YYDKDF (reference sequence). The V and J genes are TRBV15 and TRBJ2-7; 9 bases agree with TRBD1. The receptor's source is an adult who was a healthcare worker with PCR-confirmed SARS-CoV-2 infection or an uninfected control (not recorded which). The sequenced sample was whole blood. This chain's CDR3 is CATSRQTGGYHEQYF. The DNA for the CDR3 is TGTGCCACCAGCAGACAGACAGGGGGATACCACGAGCAGTACTTC.